Below, one T cell receptor (beta chain) is given with its context. The table came from immunoSEQ multiplex PCR; TCRdb's copy has only in-frame clones and leaves some out. The sample holds over 100,000 clones, 55% to 75% seen once. This entry comes from a study of cytotoxic CD8 clonotypes in ibrutinib-treated CLL. CDR1 is SGHRS, CDR2 YFSETQ, per germline. The V end was cut by 4 bases, the J end by 5 bases, with 15 bases between. This CDR3 is built from 14 residues. The material sequenced was PBMCs, taken after 24 months of ibrutinib treatment. The clonotype originates from a human donor with chronic lymphocytic leukemia. This sequence joins TRBV5-1 and TRBJ2-5; D is ambiguous. The CDR3 DNA sequence: TGCGCCAGCAGCACGCTACCACCCATGGAGACCCAGTACTTC. It is translated as CASSTLPPMETQYF.